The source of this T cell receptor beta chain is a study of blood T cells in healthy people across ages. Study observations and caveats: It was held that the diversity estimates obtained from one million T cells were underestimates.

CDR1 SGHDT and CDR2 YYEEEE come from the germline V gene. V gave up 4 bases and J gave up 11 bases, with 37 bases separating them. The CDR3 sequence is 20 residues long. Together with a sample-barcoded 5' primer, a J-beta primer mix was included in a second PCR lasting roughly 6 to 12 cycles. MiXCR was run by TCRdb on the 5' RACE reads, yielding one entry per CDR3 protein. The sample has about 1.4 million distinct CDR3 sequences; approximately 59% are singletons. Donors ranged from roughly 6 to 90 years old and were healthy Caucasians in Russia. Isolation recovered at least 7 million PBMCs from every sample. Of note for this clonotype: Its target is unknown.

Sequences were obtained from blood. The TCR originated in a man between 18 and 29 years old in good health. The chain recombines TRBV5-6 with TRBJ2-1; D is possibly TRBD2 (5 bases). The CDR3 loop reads CASSPTRDSDGLRGTWKQFF. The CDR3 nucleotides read TGTGCCAGCAGCCCTACAAGGGATAGCGACGGACTCCGTGGAACGTGGAAGCAGTTCTTC.